This TCR beta chain was sequenced for a study of control samples from healthy donors and cancer patients. The repertoire was sequenced with immunoSEQ multiplex PCR; TCRdb's copy has only in-frame clones and lacks some. Of about 190,000 clones listed, around 93% were seen once; the top ten hold around 1.9%. CDR1 SGHVS and CDR2 FQNEAQ come from the germline V gene. The CDR3 loop spans 14 amino acids. Trimming took 2 bases from V and 0 from J, leaving 7 bases between them. This sequence was found in a young man in good health. Specimen: blood. The V and J genes are TRBV7-8 and TRBJ1-1; no clear D. The CDR3 coding sequence is TGTGCCAGCAGCTTAATGGTACTGAACACTGAAGCTTTCTTT. Protein sequence: CASSLMVLNTEAFF.